These 2 T cell receptor beta chains share one sample of origin, sequenced in a study of OX40 agonist ivuxolimab in advanced cancers. The assay was immunoSEQ multiplex PCR, and TCRdb's table has in-frame clones only and misses some. The sample has about 100,000 clones, 90% seen once. Sequenced material: CD4+ or CD8+ T cells sorted from blood, taken in a trial of the OX40 agonist ivuxolimab. The receptors were sampled from an adult with an advanced solid tumor such as melanoma, head and neck, liver or kidney cancer.

This clone was counted many times. The J gene is TRBJ2-3, the V gene TRBV7-3; 9 bases align to TRBD2. The CDR3 consists of 16 residues. The germline gives CDR1 SGHTA, CDR2 FQGTGA. V shed 2 bases and J 0 bases; nucleotides not matched to a gene: 3. The CDR3 is CASSLLAGPSTDTQYF. Here the CDR3 DNA reads TGTGCCAGCAGCTTACTAGCGGGGCCTAGCACAGATACGCAGTATTTT.

The V and J genes are TRBV5-1 and TRBJ2-3; the D is unclear. Germline V lookup: CDR1 SGHRS, CDR2 YFSETQ. This CDR3 region has 15 residues. V gave up 0 bases and J gave up 0 bases, with 8 bases separating them. Here the CDR3 reads CASSLVELSTDTQYF. The CDR3 DNA follows: TGCGCCAGCAGCTTGGTGGAGCTAAGCACAGATACGCAGTATTTT.